One T cell receptor beta chain is described in this entry. Measured with immunoSEQ multiplex PCR; TCRdb has only the in-frame clones, and not every one. The sample lists 170,000 or so clones, around 82% seen once, with 2.8% in the top ten. The germline gives CDR1 LNHDA, CDR2 SQIVND (reference sequence). This CDR3 has 15 amino acids. V lost 1 base, J lost 4 bases, and 11 bases lay in between. The donors formed part of the approximately 130-subject validation cohort, distinct from the approximately 670-subject first cohort. This specimen comes from a study of cytomegalovirus exposure and HLA in healthy donors. Study-wide background: It was reported in a later analysis that the same platform had been used for the 120 validation repertoires as for the approximately 700 first-cohort repertoires.

This sequence originates from a woman aged 18-35 years in good health and CMV-seropositive. The sample consisted of PBMCs. The rearrangement links TRBV19 to TRBJ1-5, with D hard to call. The CDR3 DNA follows: TGTGCCAGTAGTATAGGTGTCGGGGAAAATCAGCCCCAGCATTTT. It encodes CASSIGVGENQPQHF.